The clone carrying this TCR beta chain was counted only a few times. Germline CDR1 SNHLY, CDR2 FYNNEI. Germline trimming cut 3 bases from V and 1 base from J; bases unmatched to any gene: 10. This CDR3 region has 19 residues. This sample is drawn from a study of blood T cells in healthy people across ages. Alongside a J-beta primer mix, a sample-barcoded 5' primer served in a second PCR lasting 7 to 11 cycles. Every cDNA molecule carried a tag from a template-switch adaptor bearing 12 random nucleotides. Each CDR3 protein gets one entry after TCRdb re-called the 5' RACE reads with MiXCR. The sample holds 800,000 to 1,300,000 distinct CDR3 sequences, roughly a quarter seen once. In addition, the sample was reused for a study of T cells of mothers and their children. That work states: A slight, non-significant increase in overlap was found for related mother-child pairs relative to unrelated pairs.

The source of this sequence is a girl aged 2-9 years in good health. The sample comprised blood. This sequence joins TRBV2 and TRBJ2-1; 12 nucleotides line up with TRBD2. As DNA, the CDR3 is TGTGCCAGCAGTGATGGACTAGCGGGGTTCTTTCGATCCTACAATGAGCAGTTCTTC. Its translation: CASSDGLAGFFRSYNEQFF.